This T cell receptor (beta chain) is from a study of cytomegalovirus exposure and HLA in healthy donors. Study findings and constraints: Altogether, 164 TCR beta chains were recorded as cytomegalovirus-associated. Earlier analysis looked at TCR beta V segments, and most were productive about 90% or about 30% of the time. Among the most significant clusters, several appeared linked to common viral pathogens in a later analysis.

PCR employed 60 Vbeta and 13 Jbeta primers. Repertoires were generated with immunoSEQ multiplex PCR, while TCRdb's copy carries only in-frame clones and drops some. The sample records 75,000 to 90,000 clones, around 76% being singletons. This CDR3 is built from 16 residues. Germline V gene sequence: CDR1 MRHNA, CDR2 SNTAGT. V dropped 11 bases and J dropped 5 bases, with 28 bases sitting between them. A note on this clone: Its antigen is as yet unknown.

Source material: PBMCs. The chain is built from TRBV6-4 and TRBJ2-7, with D possibly matching TRBD2 (5 bases). This TCR was sampled from a male donor in good health and CMV-seropositive. CDR3: CAGKSSIARIFDEQYF. CDR3 nucleotides: TGTGCCGGCAAGAGTAGTATAGCGAGGATTTTCGACGAGCAGTACTTC.